The entry below describes one T cell receptor beta chain. Its antigen specificity is not known. The input lacks base qualities; no much larger clone sits a single base away. TCRbeta CDR3 regions were amplified from genomic DNA by means of the immunoSEQ Assay, a bias-controlled multiplex PCR. The authors processed their data as follows. Within the assay, amplification of reference gene primers was used to estimate how many nucleated cells each sample contained. Sequence reads were collapsed and filtered to measure the absolute abundance of every unique TCRbeta CDR3 rearrangement. Productive Simpson clonality was computed per sample as the square root of Simpson's diversity index over productive rearrangements. The immuneACCESS repertoire file appears here via TCRdb, limited to in-frame rearrangements. These files lack a portion of the clones; in checked studies, under half of the deficit traces to unresolved V genes, and the cause of the others is not known. That table supplies the V and J calls and clone size; D and trimming were determined from the DNA. The sample profile shows hundreds of thousands of clones; 82% of them were found once. Together, the top ten hold 4.9% of the sample.

The collaborating institutions used their own protocols to collect whole blood in K2EDTA tubes. Collaborator samples were shipped for TCRbeta analysis as frozen whole blood, isolated PBMCs, or DNA extracted from either sample type. The data stem from a study of blood T cell repertoires in COVID-19 (dated by TCRdb to 2018 to 2020). For the study in its entirety: Samples from collaborators originated in the United States, Italy and Spain and spanned both the acute and convalescent phases of COVID-19. The dataset comprised deeply sampled blood TCRbeta repertoires from subjects exposed to, actively infected with, or recovered from COVID-19. The repertoires were released in a freely available public database intended as a resource for research on the immune response to SARS-CoV-2. The samples were drawn from the first 160 participants of the ongoing ImmuneRACE study and from 1,254 subjects provided by 6 global collaborators. The prospective study material was composed of cDNA or gDNA derived from T cells, B-cell-depleted T cells, or PBMCs. The sample metadata nearly always contained a de-identified subject ID, COVID-19 status, age in years and sex. HLA class I and class II types, where available, came from metadata supplied by the sample provider rather than from assay-based typing. What the study reported, not specific to this receptor: How much clinical and demographic metadata was included differed by source and by participant, and the metadata was provided uncurated.

From cysteine to phenylalanine, the CDR3 is 15 amino acids long. The CDR3 DNA has 45 bases and is translated from base 1. The germline V gene (reference sequence) gives CDR1 as MNHEY and CDR2 as SMNVEV. Trimming accounts for 5 bases at V and 0 bases at J, while the number of junction bases matched to no gene is 6. This receptor was identified in a woman of 80 years or more with active or convalescent COVID-19. The sample was peripheral blood. The chain employs TRBV27 and TRBJ2-7, and 8 junction bases match TRBD1. The CDR3 protein sequence reads: CASSPDRESSYEQYF. In nucleotide form, the sequence is TGTGCCAGCAGTCCGGACAGGGAAAGCTCCTACGAGCAGTACTTC.